A single sample gave rise to the 20 T cell receptor beta chains below, sequenced in a study of OX40 agonist ivuxolimab in advanced cancers. The repertoire was sequenced with immunoSEQ multiplex PCR; TCRdb's copy has only in-frame clones and lacks some. The sample contains more than 100,000 clones, approximately 94% of which appear only once. Sequenced material: CD4+ or CD8+ T cells sorted from blood, taken in a trial of the OX40 agonist ivuxolimab. The receptors here all came from an adult with an advanced solid tumor such as melanoma, head and neck, liver or kidney cancer.

This chain uses TRBV7-6 with TRBJ1-1; D call uncertain. From germline, CDR1 is SGHVS and CDR2 FNYEAQ. The germline V and J ends were trimmed by 1 base and 7 bases, with 13 bases remaining between them. CDR3 length equals 14 residues. The CDR3 is CASSLESAGGEAFF. The CDR3 DNA reads as TGTGCCAGCAGCTTAGAATCGGCAGGAGGTGAAGCTTTCTTT. The full variable domain, its missing parts supplied by reference TRBV7-6 and TRBJ1-1, is GAGVSQSPRYKVTKRGQDVALRCDPISGHVSLYWYRQALGQGPEFLTYFNYEAQQDKSGLPNDRFSAERPEGSISTLTIQRTEQRDSAMYRCASSLESAGGEAFFGQGTRLTVV.

The rearrangement uses TRBV5-1 and TRBJ2-5; possible D gene TRBD1, 7 bases. There are 13 residues in the CDR3. The V end lost 3 bases, the J end lost 2 bases, and 8 bases lay between the germline ends. The germline V gene encodes CDR1 SGHRS and CDR2 YFSETQ. CDR3 sequence (DNA): TGCGCCAGCAGCTCAGGGGGGCAAGAGACCCAGTACTTC. It encodes CASSSGGQETQYF.

This sequence joins TRBV5-6 and TRBJ2-7; D is unresolved. V was shortened by 4 bases and J by 2 bases, with 13 bases between the two germline ends. CDR1 is SGHDT, CDR2 YYEEEE, per germline. This CDR3 is 14 amino acids long. This CDR3 reads CASSGIQTTYEQYF. For the CDR3, the DNA is TGTGCCAGCAGCGGGATCCAAACGACCTACGAGCAGTACTTC.

This chain links TRBV18 with TRBJ2-7, with 7 bases fitting TRBD2. Trimming removed 4 bases from V and 6 bases from J; junction bases left unmatched: 0. Germline assignment: CDR1 KGHSH and CDR2 LQKENI. CDR3 size: 11 residues. CDR3 residues: CASSRGGEQYF. The CDR3 DNA reads TGTGCCAGCTCACGGGGGGGCGAGCAGTACTTC.

The V and J genes are TRBV7-7 and TRBJ1-3; D is uncertain. This CDR3 contains 14 residues. Trimming took off 5 bases at V and 0 bases at J, with 8 bases between the two ends. From germline, CDR1 is SSHAT and CDR2 FNYEAQ (reference sequence). The CDR3 nucleotides read TGTGCCAGCAGCCAAGACGCCTCTGGAAACACCATATATTTT. It yields the protein CASSQDASGNTIYF.

The CDR3 is CASSFGEGQGNEQFF. CDR3 in DNA: TGTGCCAGCAGCTTTGGGGAGGGACAAGGCAATGAGCAGTTCTTC. This chain links TRBV11-3 with TRBJ2-1, with D perhaps TRBD2 (7 bases). The CDR3 sequence is 15 residues long. The germline V gene has CDR1 SGHNT and CDR2 YENEEA. Trimming cost V 3 bases and J 6 bases, with 15 bases left between them.

This clone occurred once. The V and J genes are TRBV7-9 and TRBJ1-4, with D unresolved. The germline V and J ends were trimmed by 1 base and 7 bases, with 19 bases remaining between them. The CDR3 is made up of 17 amino acids. Per the germline V gene, CDR1 is SEHNR and CDR2 is FQNEAQ (reference sequence). The CDR3 sequence: CASSLELGRQAGEKLFF. CDR3 DNA: TGTGCCAGCAGCTTAGAACTGGGTCGGCAAGCGGGTGAAAAACTGTTTTTT. Using reference TRBV7-9 and TRBJ1-4 for the parts outside the CDR3, the full variable domain is DTGVSQNPRHKITKRGQNVTFRCDPISEHNRLYWYRQTLGQGPEFLTYFQNEAQLEKSRLLSDRFSAERPKGSFSTLEIQRTEQGDSAMYLCASSLELGRQAGEKLFFGSGTQLSVL.

The rearrangement uses TRBV29-1 and TRBJ1-1, with 9 bases lining up with TRBD1. Germline V lookup: CDR1 SQVTM, CDR2 ANQGSEA. Trimming removed 5 bases from V and 3 bases from J; junction bases left unmatched: 10. CDR3 size: 15 residues. The CDR3: CSVLGQGSWDTEAFF. In nucleotides, the CDR3 is TGCAGCGTTTTAGGACAGGGGAGCTGGGACACTGAAGCTTTCTTT.

The chain links TRBV11-1 to TRBJ2-7; D ambiguous. Germline CDR1 SGHAT, CDR2 FQDESV (reference sequence). V was pared by 5 bases and J by 6 bases, with 20 bases between. This CDR3 has 15 amino acids. The DNA for the CDR3 is TGTGCCAGCAGCCCCCCTTGGACCTCACGGAGCGAGCAGTACTTC. As protein: CASSPPWTSRSEQYF.

This clone appeared a single time. The rearrangement links TRBV28 to TRBJ2-2; 7 bases match TRBD2. The CDR3 is 15 amino acids. Germline V CDR1 and CDR2: MDHEN, SYDVKM. The junction had 6 bases not matched to a gene; V was cut back by 6 bases and J by 2 bases. CDR3 in DNA: TGTGCCAGCAGGAATTCTAGCGGTAACACCGGGGAGCTGTTTTTT. It codes for CASRNSSGNTGELFF. Together with reference TRBV28 and TRBJ2-2, the CDR3 gives the full variable domain: DVKVTQSSRYLVKRTGEKVFLECVQDMDHENMFWYRQDPGLGLRLIYFSYDVKMKEKGDIPEGYSVSREKKERFSLILESASTNQTSMYLCASRNSSGNTGELFFGEGSRLTVL.

This chain connects TRBV29-1 to TRBJ2-3, with D possibly being TRBD1 or TRBD2 (6 bases each). Germline values: CDR1 SQVTM, CDR2 ANQGSEA. Trimming shortened V by 2 bases and J by 2 bases, and 20 bases separated the two germline ends. The CDR3 runs to 17 residues. The CDR3 reads CSVENGTFLGATDTQYF. The DNA of the CDR3 is TGCAGCGTTGAAAATGGGACTTTCTTGGGGGCCACAGATACGCAGTATTTT.

J is TRBJ2-2 and V is TRBV5-4, with 12 bases that match TRBD2. Germline V gene sequence: CDR1 SGHNT, CDR2 YYREEE (reference sequence). The ends lost 2 bases at V and 4 bases at J; junction bases unmatched: 6. CDR3 size: 17 residues. DNA for the CDR3: TGTGCCAGCAGCTTCCTAGCGGGGGGGCGGGTCACCGGGGAGCTGTTTTTT. Translated: CASSFLAGGRVTGELFF.

A single count supports this clone. The gene calls are TRBV7-8 and TRBJ2-3; D not resolved. This CDR3 contains 13 residues. Per germline, CDR1 SGHVS and CDR2 FQNEAQ. With 5 bases removed from V and 2 bases from J, the gap between germline ends came to 8 bases. CDR3 sequence reads: CASSPGLTDTQYF. In DNA form, the CDR3 reads TGTGCCAGCAGCCCGGGCCTCACAGATACGCAGTATTTT.

CDR3: CASSLVGGEAFF. The CDR3 coding sequence is TGTGCCAGCAGCTTAGTGGGGGGGGAAGCTTTCTTT. J is TRBJ1-1 and V is TRBV7-6, with D possibly being TRBD1 (5 bases). The CDR3 loop spans 12 amino acids. V was trimmed by 1 base and J by 8 bases, leaving 8 bases between them. Germline V CDR1 and CDR2: SGHVS, FNYEAQ.

This chain connects TRBV6-6 to TRBJ2-1; the D is unclear. The CDR3 covers 12 residues. V was shortened by 6 bases and J by 8 bases, with 11 bases between the two germline ends. CDR1 MNHNY and CDR2 SVGAGI come from the germline V gene (reference sequence). CDR3 amino acids: CASSWNRDEQFF. DNA of the CDR3: TGTGCCAGCAGCTGGAATAGGGATGAGCAGTTCTTC.

This chain joins TRBV19 and TRBJ2-1, with a tentative D call TRBD2 (5 bases). CDR1 LNHDA and CDR2 SQIVND come from the germline V gene (reference sequence). The CDR3 loop spans 14 amino acids. The ends were cut back, 1 base at V and 10 bases at J, with 14 bases in the middle. In nucleotides, the CDR3 is TGTGCCAGTAGTATAGCCGCTAGAGGGATCGAGCAGTTCTTC. This gives the protein CASSIAARGIEQFF.

The rearrangement links TRBV18 to TRBJ2-6; 7 nucleotides align to TRBD1. CDR3 size: 19 residues. The germline V gene encodes CDR1 KGHSH and CDR2 LQKENI. Unmatched junction bases numbered 11, after V lost 3 bases and J lost 0 bases. CDR3 nucleotides: TGTGCCAGCTCACCTTTTTCGCTTACAGGGGCCTCTGGGGCCAACGTCCTGACTTTC. Translating it yields CASSPFSLTGASGANVLTF.

This chain uses TRBV4-2 with TRBJ1-1; D not resolved. Germline V gene data show CDR1 as LGHNA and CDR2 as YNFKEQ. The length of the CDR3 is 12 residues. V was trimmed by 4 bases and J by 1 base, leaving 4 bases between them. CDR3 nucleotide sequence: TGTGCCAGCAGCCCCCAGAACACTGAAGCTTTCTTT. Residues: CASSPQNTEAFF.

The V and J genes are TRBV5-8 and TRBJ2-2, with TRBD2 identical over 8 bases. The length of the CDR3 is 16 residues. V lost 4 bases to trimming and J lost 6 bases; unmatched junction nucleotides: 11. Germline assignment: CDR1 SGHTS and CDR2 YDEGEE. The CDR3 nucleotides read TGTGCCAGCAGCACCCATGGACTAGCCAGGGCCGGGGAGCTGTTTTTT. Its translation: CASSTHGLARAGELFF. Filled out from reference TRBV5-8 and TRBJ2-2, the complete variable domain reads EAGVTQSPTHLIKTRGQQATLRCSPISGHTSVYWYQQALGLGLQFLLWYDEGEERNRGNFPPRFSGRQFPNYSSELNVNALELEDSALYLCASSTHGLARAGELFFGEGSRLTVL.

This sequence joins TRBV19 and TRBJ2-7; 12 nucleotides agree with TRBD2. Germline V CDR1 and CDR2: LNHDA, SQIVND (reference sequence). The CDR3 is made up of 19 amino acids. The ends lost 0 bases at V and 2 bases at J; junction bases unmatched: 11. The CDR3: CASSIDRLAGVGRPYEQYF. CDR3 nucleotides: TGTGCCAGTAGTATAGATCGACTAGCGGGAGTGGGGCGACCCTACGAGCAGTACTTC.